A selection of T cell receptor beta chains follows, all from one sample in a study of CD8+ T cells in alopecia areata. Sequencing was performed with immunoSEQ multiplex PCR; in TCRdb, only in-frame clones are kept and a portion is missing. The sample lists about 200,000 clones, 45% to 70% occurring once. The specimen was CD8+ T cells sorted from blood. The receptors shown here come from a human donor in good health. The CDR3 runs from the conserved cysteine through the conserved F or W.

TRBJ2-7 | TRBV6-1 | CASSEQVNYEQYF
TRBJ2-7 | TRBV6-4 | CASRQGEGYEQYF
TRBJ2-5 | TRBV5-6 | CASSPGRGQETQYF
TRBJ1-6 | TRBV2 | CASDRGGNSPLHF
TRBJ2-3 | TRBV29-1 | CSVEDFEVTDTQYF
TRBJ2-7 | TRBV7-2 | CASSYRDRTSYEQYF
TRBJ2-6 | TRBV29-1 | CSVRGGAGANVLTF
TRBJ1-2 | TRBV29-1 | CSVPDSERGYGYTF
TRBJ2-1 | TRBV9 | CASSTGTSGVLNEQFF
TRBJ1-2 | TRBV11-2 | CASSLKGANYGYTF
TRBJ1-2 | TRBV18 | CASSSGQGAYGYTF
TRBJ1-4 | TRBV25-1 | CASSESGSREKLFF
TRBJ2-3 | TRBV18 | CASSPRGSTDTQYF
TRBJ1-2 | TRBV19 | CASSIWVSGSEEGYTF
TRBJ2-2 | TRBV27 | CASRQGAGELFF
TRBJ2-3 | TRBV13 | CASSDRGTPIPDTQYF
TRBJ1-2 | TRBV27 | CANGPRQGLDGYTF
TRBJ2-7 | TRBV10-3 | CAISDGDTSYEQYF
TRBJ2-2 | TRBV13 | CASSLAQGTTGELFF
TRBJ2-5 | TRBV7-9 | CASSLLGETQYF
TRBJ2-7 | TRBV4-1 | CASSQAGTDYEQYF
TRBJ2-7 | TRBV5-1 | CASSTGTGHYEQYF
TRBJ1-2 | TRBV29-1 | CSVERGTGDNYGYTF
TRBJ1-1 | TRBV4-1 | CASSQWTGRTEAFF
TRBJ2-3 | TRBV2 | CASSPGSLGYF
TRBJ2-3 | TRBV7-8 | CASSSSGSDTDTQYF
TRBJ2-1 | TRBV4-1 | CASSGGLGGDEQFF
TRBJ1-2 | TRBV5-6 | CASSLGGGGYTF
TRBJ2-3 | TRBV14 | CASSQTGSADTQYF
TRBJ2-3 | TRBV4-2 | CASSQGTSQRPDTQYF
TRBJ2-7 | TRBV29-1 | CSVRTDSYEQYF
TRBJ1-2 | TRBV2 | CVLEQTGYTF
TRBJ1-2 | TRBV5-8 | CASSLGPTGYYGYTF
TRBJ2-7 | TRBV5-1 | CASSPWAGEIGYEQYF
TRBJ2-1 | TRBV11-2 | CASGGPYNEQFF
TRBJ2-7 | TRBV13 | CASSPGPRYEQYF
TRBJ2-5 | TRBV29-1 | CSVGGSNLVETQYF
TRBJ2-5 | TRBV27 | CASSLSGAETQYF
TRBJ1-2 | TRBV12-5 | CASGFFNYGYTF
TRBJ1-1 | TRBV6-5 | CASSYRGRNTEAFF
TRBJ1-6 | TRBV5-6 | CASSFGRGAVPLHF
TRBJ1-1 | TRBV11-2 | CASSSRKQGEAFF